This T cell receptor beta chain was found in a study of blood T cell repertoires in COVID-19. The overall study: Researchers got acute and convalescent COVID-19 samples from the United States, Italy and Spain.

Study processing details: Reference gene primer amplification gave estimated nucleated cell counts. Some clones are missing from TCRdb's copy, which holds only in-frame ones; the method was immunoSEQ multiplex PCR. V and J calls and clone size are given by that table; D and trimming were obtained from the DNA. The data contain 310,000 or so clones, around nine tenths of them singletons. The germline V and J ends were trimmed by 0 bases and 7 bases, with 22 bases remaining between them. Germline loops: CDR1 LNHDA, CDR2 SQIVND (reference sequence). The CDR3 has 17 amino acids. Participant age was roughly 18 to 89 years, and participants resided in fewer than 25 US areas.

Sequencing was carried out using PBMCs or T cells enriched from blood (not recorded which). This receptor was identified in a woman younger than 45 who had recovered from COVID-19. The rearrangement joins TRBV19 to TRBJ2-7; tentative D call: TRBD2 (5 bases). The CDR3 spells CASSIESWSSAPGEQYF. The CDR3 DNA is TGTGCCAGTAGTATAGAGTCCTGGTCCAGCGCGCCGGGGGAGCAGTACTTC.